These 29 T cell receptor beta chains share one sample of origin, sequenced in a study of cytomegalovirus exposure and HLA in healthy donors. The PCR made use of 60 Vbeta and 13 Jbeta primers. Assay used: immunoSEQ multiplex PCR; TCRdb lists only in-frame clones, some missing. The table has about 80,000 clones, 62% seen once. The sample consisted of PBMCs. These receptors were taken from a male donor in good health and CMV-seropositive.

The V and J genes are TRBV30 and TRBJ1-2; 8 positions match TRBD1. This CDR3 region has 13 residues. Germline loops: CDR1 GTSNPN, CDR2 SVGIG (reference sequence). With 3 bases clipped from V and 3 bases from J, the junction kept 3 bases outside the gene matches. The CDR3 DNA reads as TGTGCCTGGAGAGCGGACAGGGACTATGGCTACACCTTC. Translation gives CAWRADRDYGYTF.

The V and J genes are TRBV7-2 and TRBJ1-4; D is unresolved. The germline V gene has CDR1 SGHTA and CDR2 FQGNSA. The CDR3 runs to 13 residues. The V and J ends lost 3 bases and 7 bases respectively, with 9 bases between them. CDR3 amino acids: CASSFRLGEKLFF. The CDR3, as DNA: TGTGCCAGCAGCTTCAGGCTGGGTGAAAAACTGTTTTTT. Based on the CDR3 plus reference TRBV7-2 and TRBJ1-4, the full variable domain is GAGVSQSPSNKVTEKGKDVELRCDPISGHTALYWYRQSLGQGLEFLIYFQGNSAPDKSGLPSDRFSAERTGGSVSTLTIQRTQQEDSAVYLCASSFRLGEKLFFGSGTQLSVL.

This sequence joins TRBV2 and TRBJ2-5; TRBD1 matches 7 bases. The closer fit of TRBJ2-7 to the DNA end suggests the J call may be wrong. The CDR3 runs 12 residues. The germline V gene encodes CDR1 SNHLY and CDR2 FYNNEI. In nucleotides, the CDR3 is TGTGCCGGTTGGACAGGTTCCTACGAGCAGTACTTC. This encodes CAGWTGSYEQYF.

This sequence joins TRBV18 and TRBJ2-2, with 7 bases that match TRBD2. Germline V gene lookup returns CDR1 KGHSH and CDR2 LQKENI. J gave up 7 bases and V 6 bases, and 8 bases lay outside the gene matches. This CDR3 comprises 14 residues. DNA of the CDR3: TGTGCCAGCTCCCCCGGGGGGATCGGCGGGGAGCTGTTTTTT. Translated, it gives CASSPGGIGGELFF.

This chain uses TRBV28 with TRBJ2-3, with TRBD2 matching 10 bases. CDR1 is MDHEN, CDR2 SYDVKM, per germline. Trimming took 2 bases from V and 6 from J; bases not matched to a gene: 11. The CDR3 length is 17 residues. Written as DNA, the CDR3 is TGTGCCAGCAGTTTAATGTCTAGCGGGGGACCTCGGGATACGCAGTATTTT. As protein: CASSLMSSGGPRDTQYF.

CDR3 residues: CASRSQGDTQYF. The CDR3 DNA follows: TGTGCCAGCCGTAGCCAGGGAGATACGCAGTATTTT. V is TRBV6-5 and J is TRBJ2-3, with a tentative D call TRBD1 (5 bases). CDR1 MNHEY and CDR2 SVGAGI come from the germline V gene. Trimming stripped 8 bases from V and 5 bases from J, with 11 bases between. The length of the CDR3 is 12 residues.

J is TRBJ2-7 and V is TRBV7-8, with 7 bases aligning to TRBD1. This CDR3 contains 14 residues. Germline CDR1 reads SGHVS; CDR2 reads FQNEAQ. The ends lost 5 bases at V and 3 bases at J; junction bases unmatched: 7. CDR3 DNA sequence: TGTGCCAGCAGCCCGGCCGGGACAGTCTACGAGCAGTACTTC. Translation: CASSPAGTVYEQYF.

V is TRBV7-9 and J is TRBJ1-1, with no clear D. The germline V and J ends were trimmed by 1 base and 13 bases, with 22 bases remaining between them. Germline lookup yields CDR1 SEHNR and CDR2 FQNEAQ (reference sequence). This CDR3 is 15 amino acids long. The CDR3 region has the DNA TGTGCCAGCAGCTTAGGCCGGACTCCCGAAAATTATGATTTCTTT. Translated, it gives CASSLGRTPENYDFF.

J is TRBJ2-5 and V is TRBV7-2; unclear D gene. The V end was cut by 8 bases, the J end by 5 bases, with 15 bases between. This CDR3 contains 13 residues. Germline V gene data show CDR1 as SGHTA and CDR2 as FQGNSA. The DNA for the CDR3 is TGTGCCAGCCGTAGGCGAGGTCGGGAGACCCAGTACTTC. Protein sequence: CASRRRGRETQYF.

V is TRBV6-5 and J is TRBJ2-1; TRBD1 agrees at 9 bases. V lost 6 bases to trimming and J lost 3 bases; unmatched junction nucleotides: 3. CDR1 and CDR2 (germline): MNHEY, SVGAGI. The CDR3 is 14 amino acids. CDR3 region: CASRSGQGYNEQFF. CDR3 DNA: TGTGCCAGCAGGTCGGGACAGGGCTACAATGAGCAGTTCTTC.

V is TRBV27 and J is TRBJ2-3, with 8 bases that match TRBD1. Germline V gene lookup returns CDR1 MNHEY and CDR2 SMNVEV (reference sequence). V gave up 5 bases and J gave up 2 bases; unmatched junction bases: 6. The CDR3 has 15 residues. CDR3 coding DNA: TGTGCCAGCAGTCTCCCGGACAGGGCCACAGATACGCAGTATTTT. It yields the protein CASSLPDRATDTQYF.

The rearrangement joins TRBV19 to TRBJ2-2; TRBD1 aligns across 7 bases. The CDR3 loop spans 14 amino acids. Germline V gene sequence: CDR1 LNHDA, CDR2 SQIVND (reference sequence). Unmatched junction bases numbered 6, after V lost 7 bases and J lost 4 bases. CDR3 residues: CASTLGTATGELFF. Written as DNA, the CDR3 is TGTGCCAGTACCCTTGGGACAGCCACCGGGGAGCTGTTTTTT.

DNA for the CDR3: TGTGCCTGGAGTGTACATGGGCCCTATAATTCACCCCTCCACTTT. Translating gives CAWSVHGPYNSPLHF. The V call is TRBV30, the J call TRBJ1-6; D uncertain. This CDR3 has 15 residues. Trimming pared 0 bases from V and 2 bases from J, leaving 8 bases between. In germline, CDR1 is GTSNPN, CDR2 SVGIG (reference sequence).

The rearrangement uses TRBV5-4 and TRBJ2-1; TRBD1 is a possible D gene (5 bases). The length of the CDR3 is 13 residues. Between the trimmed V and J ends, which lost 2 bases and 10 bases, there was a span of 13 bases. Germline V gene data show CDR1 as SGHNT and CDR2 as YYREEE (reference sequence). The CDR3 bases are TGTGCCAGCAGCTTATCCGACAGCCCGGAGCAGTTCTTC. Translating gives CASSLSDSPEQFF. Based on the CDR3 plus reference TRBV5-4 and TRBJ2-1, the full variable domain is ETGVTQSPTHLIKTRGQQVTLRCSSQSGHNTVSWYQQALGQGPQFIFQYYREEENGRGNFPPRFSGLQFPNYSSELNVNALELDDSALYLCASSLSDSPEQFFGPGTRLTVL.

This sequence joins TRBV15 and TRBJ1-4; 7 bases are a match to TRBD1. V gave up 3 bases and J gave up 8 bases; unmatched junction bases: 9. The CDR3 totals 15 residues. Germline CDR1 and CDR2: LNHNV and YYDKDF (reference sequence). The CDR3 sequence: CATSRVRGGTEKLFF. CDR3 DNA: TGTGCCACCAGCAGGGTCCGAGGGGGCACGGAAAAACTGTTTTTT. The full variable domain, in which reference TRBV15 and TRBJ1-4 provide the parts outside the CDR3, is DAMVIQNPRYQVTQFGKPVTLSCSQTLNHNVMYWYQQKSSQAPKLLFHYYDKDFNNEADTPDNFQSRRPNTSFCFLDIRSPGLGDTAMYLCATSRVRGGTEKLFFGSGTQLSVL.

This chain joins TRBV9 and TRBJ2-7; 9 bases are shared with TRBD2. The V and J ends lost 2 bases and 0 bases, in that order; junction bases with no gene match: 3. The CDR3 has 15 residues. Germline V lookup: CDR1 SGDLS, CDR2 YYNGEE. CDR3 residues: CASSVNSGSSYEQYF. In nucleotides, the CDR3 is TGTGCCAGCAGCGTGAATAGCGGGAGCTCCTACGAGCAGTACTTC.

This clone was detected only a few times. The chain joins TRBV30 to TRBJ1-2; TRBD1 aligns across 9 bases. This CDR3 region has 14 residues. CDR1 is GTSNPN and CDR2 is SVGIG in the germline V gene (reference sequence). V was clipped by 2 bases and J by 8 bases; unmatched bases: 9. The DNA of the CDR3 is TGTGCCTGGAGTCCGACAGGGGGACCTAGAGGCTACACCTTC. It codes for CAWSPTGGPRGYTF.

The V gene is TRBV28, the J gene TRBJ1-1; tentative D call: TRBD1 (5 bases). This CDR3 is built from 13 residues. CDR1 and CDR2 (germline): MDHEN, SYDVKM. Trimming removed 5 bases at V and 5 bases at J, with 12 bases between. CDR3: CASSRAQGTEAFF. Written as DNA, the CDR3 is TGTGCCAGCAGTAGAGCCCAGGGAACTGAAGCTTTCTTT. Full variable domain (rest looked up from reference TRBV28 and TRBJ1-1): DVKVTQSSRYLVKRTGEKVFLECVQDMDHENMFWYRQDPGLGLRLIYFSYDVKMKEKGDIPEGYSVSREKKERFSLILESASTNQTSMYLCASSRAQGTEAFFGQGTRLTVV.

This clone was detected a few times. The V call is TRBV5-1, the J call TRBJ2-7; 7 bases match TRBD1. Trimming at V came to 6 bases and at J to 3 bases, leaving 9 bases not matched to a gene. This CDR3 region has 14 residues. Looked up from germline, CDR1 is SGHRS and CDR2 is YFSETQ. The CDR3 DNA follows: TGCGCCAGCAAAACAGGGGACGGCCGCTACGAGCAGTACTTC. The encoded protein is CASKTGDGRYEQYF.

This clone has a handful of counts. V gene TRBV28 combines with J gene TRBJ2-7; D might be TRBD2 (6 bases). CDR3 size: 13 residues. V shed 6 bases and J shed 4 bases, with 13 bases lying between them. CDR1 and CDR2 from the germline V gene are MDHEN and SYDVKM. CDR3 residues: CASRGGGVYEQYF. In DNA form, the CDR3 reads TGTGCCAGCAGGGGGGGAGGAGTGTACGAGCAGTACTTC.

This clone was found a few times. The rearrangement links TRBV6-6 to TRBJ2-1; tentatively, D is TRBD1 (6 bases). CDR3 size: 15 residues. Germline V gene sequence: CDR1 MNHNY, CDR2 SVGAGI (reference sequence). V was cut by 2 bases and J by 2 bases, with 10 bases left in between. The CDR3 loop is CASSYEQGTYNEQFF. For the CDR3, the DNA is TGTGCCAGCAGTTACGAGCAGGGGACCTACAATGAGCAGTTCTTC.

CDR3 coding DNA: TGTGCCAGCAGCCAAGGGTGGGGAGCAACTAATGAAAAACTGTTTTTT. Its protein is CASSQGWGATNEKLFF. The V gene is TRBV14, the J gene TRBJ1-4; D remains unclear. Germline-derived CDR1 and CDR2 are SGHDN and FVKESK. CDR3 length: 16 residues. V was trimmed by 1 base and J by 0 bases, leaving 9 bases between them. The whole variable domain, remainder taken from reference TRBV14 and TRBJ1-4, is EAGVTQFPSHSVIEKGQTVTLRCDPISGHDNLYWYRRVMGKEIKFLLHFVKESKQDESGMPNNRFLAERTGGTYSTLKVQPAELEDSGVYFCASSQGWGATNEKLFFGSGTQLSVL.

This chain connects TRBV9 to TRBJ2-1, with 12 positions matching TRBD1. The CDR3 runs to 15 residues. The germline V gene has CDR1 SGDLS and CDR2 YYNGEE. The ends lost 4 bases at V and 10 bases at J; junction bases unmatched: 9. Here the CDR3 reads CASSPRDRGRHEQFF. Here the CDR3 DNA reads TGTGCCAGCAGCCCCCGGGACAGGGGGCGACACGAGCAGTTCTTC.

The rearrangement joins TRBV7-2 to TRBJ2-7, with 10 bases aligning to TRBD2. This CDR3 has 15 amino acids. V lost 5 bases and J lost 3; bases outside the gene matches: 7. Per germline, CDR1 SGHTA and CDR2 FQGNSA. CDR3 bases: TGTGCCAGCAGCGCTCCGGGACTAGCGATCTACGAGCAGTACTTC. Protein: CASSAPGLAIYEQYF. Based on the CDR3 plus reference TRBV7-2 and TRBJ2-7, the full variable domain is GAGVSQSPSNKVTEKGKDVELRCDPISGHTALYWYRQSLGQGLEFLIYFQGNSAPDKSGLPSDRFSAERTGGSVSTLTIQRTQQEDSAVYLCASSAPGLAIYEQYFGPGTRLTVT.

V and J are TRBV5-1 and TRBJ2-1; the D gene is possibly TRBD1 (6 bases). V dropped 2 bases and J dropped 10 bases, with 22 bases sitting between them. CDR1 is SGHRS and CDR2 is YFSETQ in the germline V gene. CDR3 length: 16 residues. DNA for the CDR3: TGCGCCAGCAGCTTTCCGACAGGAGGCGGATCAGGCGAGCAGTTCTTC. Encoded protein: CASSFPTGGGSGEQFF. Based on the CDR3 plus reference TRBV5-1 and TRBJ2-1, the full variable domain is KAGVTQTPRYLIKTRGQQVTLSCSPISGHRSVSWYQQTPGQGLQFLFEYFSETQRNKGNFPGRFSGRQFSNSRSEMNVSTLELGDSALYLCASSFPTGGGSGEQFFGPGTRLTVL.

The chain carries TRBV27 and TRBJ1-1; D is undetermined. CDR1 and CDR2 (germline): MNHEY, SMNVEV (reference sequence). This CDR3 spans 15 amino acids. Deletions cut 0 bases from V and 0 bases from J, with 8 bases between. The CDR3 loop reads CASSLSTSLNTEAFF. CDR3 DNA sequence: TGTGCCAGCAGTTTATCTACTTCTCTGAACACTGAAGCTTTCTTT.

This clone was picked up a small number of times. The chain is built from TRBV2 and TRBJ1-2; D ambiguous. The CDR3 is 11 amino acids. Germline V CDR1 and CDR2: SNHLY, FYNNEI. Trimming stripped 6 bases from V and 8 bases from J, with 10 bases between. The CDR3 nucleotides are TGTGCCAGCAGATTGGAGAAGGGCTACACCTTC. This gives the protein CASRLEKGYTF.

This clone was seen a few times. The rearrangement joins TRBV10-3 to TRBJ2-3; 14 bases map to TRBD2. Germline V CDR1 and CDR2: ENHRY, SYGVKD. V shed 3 bases and J 0 bases; nucleotides not matched to a gene: 5. CDR3 length equals 18 residues. CDR3 DNA sequence: TGTGCCATCAGTGACGGACTAGCGGGGGGATCTAGCACAGATACGCAGTATTTT. It codes for CAISDGLAGGSSTDTQYF.

V is TRBV7-8 and J is TRBJ2-7, with 9 bases fitting TRBD1. In germline, CDR1 is SGHVS, CDR2 FQNEAQ. The ends lost 4 bases at V and 6 bases at J; junction bases unmatched: 13. CDR3 length equals 16 residues. The CDR3 loop reads CASSSSGTGRSSEQYF. The CDR3 DNA reads as TGTGCCAGCAGCTCTTCCGGGACAGGGCGATCGAGCGAGCAGTACTTC.